This T cell receptor (beta chain) was recovered during a study of T-cell memory formation after mild COVID-19. Study background: Across donors, TCR clusters were largely donor specific. The study's findings and limits: Later expanders leaned CD4+, whereas day 15 to 85 contracting clones were balanced CD4/CD8. Detection of some responders pre-infection suggested pre-existing cross-reactive memory T cells participated.

V lost 4 bases and J 4 bases, leaving 15 bases between the germline ends. The CDR3 extends over 15 amino acids. Germline V CDR1 and CDR2: SGHNT, YYREEE (reference sequence). With regard to this clonotype: Antigen unknown.

A single record per CDR3 protein comes from TCRdb applying MiXCR to the 5' RACE reads. The table has under 550,000 distinct CDR3 sequences, roughly 18% seen once. The source material was PBMCs or a T cell subset sorted from them (not recorded which). V usage is TRBV5-4 and J usage is TRBJ2-1, with D perhaps matching TRBD2 (6 bases). The TCR comes from a man younger than 30 who had mild COVID-19 (a few samples of this study predate the infection). Cell type and time point are not known. The CDR3 region has the DNA TGTGCCAGCAGCCCGCGGGGTTTTGGGTACAATGAGCAGTTCTTC. As protein: CASSPRGFGYNEQFF.